The 14 T cell receptor beta chains presented below share a single source sample, sequenced in a study of Graves' ophthalmopathy and Graves' hyperthyroidism (dated by TCRdb to between 2017 and 2018). Sequenced using an Illumina HiSeq 2000. TCR beta CDR3 regions were amplified from RNA transcripts for repertoire sequencing. The first round of RT-PCR was done with HTBI primers and the Qiagen OneStep RT-PCR kit, and was followed by a second round of multiplex PCR, then size selection and purification. TCRdb reworked the public reads: Q25 trimming with fastp, MiXCR clone assembly, productive beta chains retained. Identical CDR3 protein sequences are pooled into one entry, listed with their most common genes and DNA. This sample holds about 370,000 distinct CDR3 sequences; roughly 15% were observed only once. The leading ten clones occupy 2% to 3% of the sample. The sequencing sample was made of peripheral blood. The receptors shown here come from an adult woman with stable Graves' hyperthyroidism.

The sample holds many counts of this clonotype. The V and J genes are TRBV12-3 or TRBV12-4 and TRBJ1-2, with a weak D call TRBD1 (6 bases). Trimming left V 3 bases short and J 8 bases short, with 31 bases between. The CDR3 contains 19 residues. This CDR3 reads CASSFTPGVGRGAGLGYTF. The CDR3 nucleotides read TGTGCCAGCAGTTTTACACCAGGGGTCGGCCGAGGCGCCGGCTTAGGCTACACCTTC.

The genes are TRBV30 and TRBJ1-6; 7 bases map to TRBD1. V shed 2 bases and J 8 bases; nucleotides not matched to a gene: 9. Per the germline V gene, CDR1 is GTSNPN and CDR2 is SVGIG (reference sequence). This CDR3 is built from 15 residues. The chain's CDR3 is CAWSHVRGFDSPLHF. CDR3 in DNA: TGTGCCTGGAGTCATGTCAGGGGGTTTGATTCACCCCTCCACTTT.

This clonotype turned up a few times. The chain recombines TRBV12-3 or TRBV12-4 with TRBJ2-7; 7 positions agree with TRBD1. The CDR3 sequence is 14 residues long. J lost 4 bases, V lost 5 bases, and 8 bases had no gene match. CDR3 residues: CASSAGGFLYEQYF. CDR3 DNA: TGTGCCAGCAGTGCAGGGGGTTTTTTATACGAGCAGTACTTC.

This clonotype was recorded a few times. The V gene is TRBV18, the J gene TRBJ1-3, with D possibly being TRBD1 (5 bases). In germline, CDR1 is KGHSH, CDR2 LQKENI. CDR3 length: 15 residues. V lost 1 base and J 1 base, leaving 8 bases between the germline ends. CDR3 sequence reads: CASSPQGPSGNTIYF. CDR3 nucleotide sequence: TGTGCCAGCTCACCACAGGGACCGTCTGGAAACACCATATATTTT. Together with reference TRBV18 and TRBJ1-3, the CDR3 gives the full variable domain: NAGVMQNPRHLVRRRGQEARLRCSPMKGHSHVYWYRQLPEEGLKFMVYLQKENIIDESGMPKERFSAEFPKEGPSILRIQQVVRGDSAAYFCASSPQGPSGNTIYFGEGSWLTVV.

Many counts were recorded for this clonotype. V and J are TRBV6-1 and TRBJ2-7; tentative D call: TRBD2 (5 bases). The CDR3 loop spans 14 amino acids. V was cut by 5 bases and J by 3 bases, with 14 bases left in between. CDR1 and CDR2 from the germline V gene are MNHNS and SASEGT. CDR3 sequence: CASSTGSGDYEQYF. Written as DNA, the CDR3 is TGTGCCAGCAGTACGGGCTCCGGGGACTACGAGCAGTACTTC.

The rearrangement uses TRBV11-2 and TRBJ2-7; weak D call: TRBD2 (6 bases). Trimming took 5 bases from V and 7 from J, leaving 21 bases between them. The germline CDR1 and CDR2 sequences are SGHAT and FQNNGV. The length of the CDR3 is 15 residues. The CDR3 is CASSPLSAGFGEQYF. CDR3 nucleotide sequence: TGTGCCAGCAGCCCTCTCTCGGCGGGATTTGGGGAGCAGTACTTC.

This clonotype was counted at least ten times. This sequence joins TRBV4-1 and TRBJ2-7, with TRBD2 identical over 7 bases. The V segment lost 4 bases and the J segment 3 bases; nucleotides outside the gene matches: 12. Germline assignment: CDR1 MGHRA and CDR2 YSYEKL. The CDR3 extends over 16 amino acids. The CDR3 is CASSPIHLSGGYEQYF. CDR3 coding DNA: TGCGCCAGCAGCCCAATCCATTTATCGGGGGGCTACGAGCAGTACTTC.

This clonotype occurred many times. The rearrangement links TRBV6-1 to TRBJ1-2; D ambiguous. The CDR3 spans 15 residues. V lost 7 bases and J 1 base, leaving 16 bases between the germline ends. Per the germline V gene, CDR1 is MNHNS and CDR2 is SASEGT. The CDR3 loop reads CASTPREGFNYGYTF. The CDR3 DNA reads as TGTGCCAGCACACCCCGAGAGGGTTTTAACTATGGCTACACCTTC.

This clonotype was observed many times. The chain joins TRBV6-1 to TRBJ2-7, with TRBD2 identical over 7 bases. The CDR3 consists of 15 residues. Germline V lookup: CDR1 MNHNS, CDR2 SASEGT. V shed 0 bases, J shed 2 bases, and the junction held 4 bases outside the gene matches. CDR3 residues: CASSEAGGDPYEQYF. For the CDR3, the DNA is TGTGCCAGCAGTGAAGCGGGGGGGGATCCCTACGAGCAGTACTTC.

This clonotype was detected many times. V usage is TRBV24-1 and J usage is TRBJ2-5, with 8 bases matching TRBD1. Trimming cost V 4 bases and J 5 bases; bases outside gene matches: 11. The CDR3 length is 16 residues. Per germline, CDR1 KGHDR and CDR2 SFDVKD. The CDR3 spells CATSDPGTGSGETQYF. In DNA form, the CDR3 reads TGTGCCACCAGTGACCCCGGGACAGGCTCTGGGGAGACCCAGTACTTC.

The sample holds many counts of this clonotype. One junction end disagrees with the germline gene, perhaps due to a read error. The V and J genes are TRBV2 and TRBJ1-2, with D unresolved. Per germline, CDR1 SNHLY and CDR2 FYNNEI. This CDR3 contains 12 residues. The CDR3 reads CASTDANYSYTF. CDR3 DNA: TGTGCCAGCACCGACGCAAACTATAGCTACACCTTC. The full variable domain, in which reference TRBV2 and TRBJ1-2 provide the parts outside the CDR3, is EPEVTQTPSHQVTQMGQEVILRCVPISNHLYFYWYRQILGQKVEFLVSFYNNEISEKSEIFDDQFSVERPDGSNFTLKIRSTKLEDSAMYFCASTDANYSYTFGSGTRLTVV.

This clonotype was detected many times. The V and J genes are TRBV19 and TRBJ1-1; D is unclear. The CDR3 has 14 residues. Germline V lookup: CDR1 LNHDA, CDR2 SQIVND (reference sequence). The V end was cut by 5 bases, the J end by 0 bases, with 10 bases between. This chain's CDR3 is CASSPRAMNTEAFF. The DNA for the CDR3 is TGTGCCAGTAGTCCCCGCGCTATGAACACTGAAGCTTTCTTT.

This clonotype has ten or more counts. The chain employs TRBV28 and TRBJ2-2, with 10 positions matching TRBD2. V lost 6 bases, J lost 5 bases, and 3 bases stayed unmatched. Looked up from germline, CDR1 is MDHEN and CDR2 is SYDVKM. The CDR3 extends over 14 amino acids. This chain's CDR3 is CASRPGLATGELFF. In nucleotides, the CDR3 is TGTGCCAGCAGACCGGGACTAGCGACCGGGGAGCTGTTTTTT.

The chain combines TRBV12-3 or TRBV12-4 with TRBJ2-7; TRBD1 is a possible D gene (6 bases). The CDR3 consists of 13 residues. The V and J ends lost 4 bases and 6 bases respectively, with 13 bases between them. The CDR3 region is CASSYRVFGEQYF. The CDR3 DNA is TGTGCCAGCAGTTACAGGGTTTTTGGCGAGCAGTACTTC.